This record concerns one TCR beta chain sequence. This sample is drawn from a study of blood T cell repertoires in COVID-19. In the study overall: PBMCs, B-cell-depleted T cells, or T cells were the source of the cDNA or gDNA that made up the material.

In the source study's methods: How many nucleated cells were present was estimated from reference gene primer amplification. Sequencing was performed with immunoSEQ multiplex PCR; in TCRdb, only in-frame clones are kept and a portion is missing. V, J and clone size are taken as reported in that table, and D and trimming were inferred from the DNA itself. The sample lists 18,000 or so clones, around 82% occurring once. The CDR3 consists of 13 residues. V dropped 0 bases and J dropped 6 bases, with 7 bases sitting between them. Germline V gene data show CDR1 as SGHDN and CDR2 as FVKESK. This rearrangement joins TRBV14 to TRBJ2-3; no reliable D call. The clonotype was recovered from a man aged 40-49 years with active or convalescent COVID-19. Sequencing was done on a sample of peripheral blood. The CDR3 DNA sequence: TGTGCCAGCAGCCAAGATCAAGCGGATACGCAGTATTTT. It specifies CASSQDQADTQYF. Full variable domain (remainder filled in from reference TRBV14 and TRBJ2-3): EAGVTQFPSHSVIEKGQTVTLRCDPISGHDNLYWYRRVMGKEIKFLLHFVKESKQDESGMPNNRFLAERTGGTYSTLKVQPAELEDSGVYFCASSQDQADTQYFGPGTRLTVL.